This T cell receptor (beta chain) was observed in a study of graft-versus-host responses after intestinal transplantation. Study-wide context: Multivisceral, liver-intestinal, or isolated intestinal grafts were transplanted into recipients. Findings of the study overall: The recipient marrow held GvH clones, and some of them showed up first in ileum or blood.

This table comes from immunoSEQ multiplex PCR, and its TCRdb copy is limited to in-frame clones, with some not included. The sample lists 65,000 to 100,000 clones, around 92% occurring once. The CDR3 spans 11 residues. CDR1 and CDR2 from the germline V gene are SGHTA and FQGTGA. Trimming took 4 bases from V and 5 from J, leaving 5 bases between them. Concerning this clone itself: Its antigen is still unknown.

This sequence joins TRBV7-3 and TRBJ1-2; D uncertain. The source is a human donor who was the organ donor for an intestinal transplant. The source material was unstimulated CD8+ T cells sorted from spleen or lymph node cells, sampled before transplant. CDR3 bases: TGTGCCAGCAGCTCGGGGTATGGCTACACCTTC. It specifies CASSSGYGYTF. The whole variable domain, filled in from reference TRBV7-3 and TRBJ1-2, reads GAGVSQTPSNKVTEKGKYVELRCDPISGHTALYWYRQSLGQGPEFLIYFQGTGAADDSGLPNDRFFAVRPEGSVSTLKIQRTERGDSAVYLCASSSGYGYTFGSGTRLTVV.